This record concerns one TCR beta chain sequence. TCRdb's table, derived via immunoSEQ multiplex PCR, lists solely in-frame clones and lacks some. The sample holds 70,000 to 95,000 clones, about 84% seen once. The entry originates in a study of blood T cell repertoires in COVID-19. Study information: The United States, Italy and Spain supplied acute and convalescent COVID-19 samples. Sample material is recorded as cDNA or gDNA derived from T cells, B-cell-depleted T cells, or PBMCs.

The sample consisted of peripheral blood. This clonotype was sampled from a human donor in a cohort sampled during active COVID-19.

The CDR3 is CASRSANTGELFF. The CDR3 DNA reads as TGTGCCAGCAGGTCGGCGAACACCGGGGAGCTGTTTTTT. The rearrangement joins TRBV12-3 or TRBV12-4 to TRBJ2-2; D is ambiguous. Trimming cost V 6 bases and J 0 bases, with 5 bases left between them. CDR3 length: 13 amino acids.